The next 3 T cell receptor beta chains were all read from a single sample in a study of T cells after yellow fever vaccination. One entry per CDR3 protein, called by TCRdb with MiXCR from the 5' RACE reads. The sample lists some 560,000 distinct CDR3 sequences; roughly 21% were seen once. The sequences come from PBMCs, collected 15 days after the yellow fever booster vaccination. The receptors derive from a man aged 25-45 years who received the YFV17D yellow fever vaccine.

In its sample, this clonotype was seen a few times. This chain connects TRBV9 to TRBJ2-7, with D possibly TRBD1 on 5 matching bases. Per germline, CDR1 SGDLS and CDR2 YYNGEE. Trimming cost V 0 bases and J 6 bases, with 16 bases left between them. The CDR3 totals 15 residues. This CDR3 reads CASSVGDSRVGEQYF. CDR3 nucleotide sequence: TGTGCCAGCAGCGTAGGCGATTCCAGGGTAGGCGAGCAGTACTTC.

This clonotype was seen only a few times. This chain connects TRBV7-2 to TRBJ2-3, with 12 bases aligning to TRBD2. Germline-derived CDR1 and CDR2 are SGHTA and FQGNSA. J was trimmed by 6 bases and V by 3 bases; bases with no gene match: 4. The CDR3 contains 15 residues. CDR3 amino acids: CASSFTSGRLDTQYF. CDR3 in DNA: TGTGCCAGCAGCTTCACTAGCGGGAGGTTGGATACGCAGTATTTT.

The gene calls are TRBV7-2 and TRBJ2-1, with D possibly matching TRBD1 (5 bases). The length of the CDR3 is 14 residues. The germline CDR1 and CDR2 sequences are SGHTA and FQGNSA. Trimming cost V 0 bases and J 7 bases, with 10 bases left between them. CDR3 DNA: TGTGCCAGCAGCTTAGCACAGGTTGTGAATGAGCAGTTCTTC. Its protein is CASSLAQVVNEQFF.